This TCR beta chain was documented in a study of blood T cells in healthy people across ages. Overall study context: There was about one barcoded beta molecule captured by template switching per two T cells.

With a J-beta primer mix and a sample-barcoded 5' primer, a second PCR ran about 6 to 11 cycles. TCRdb re-called the 5' RACE reads with MiXCR, one entry per CDR3 protein. The sample holds roughly 730,000 distinct CDR3 sequences; 56% are singletons and the top ten take around 24%. This clonotype was detected only a few times. This TCR was sampled from a man aged 35-49 years in good health. The sequencing sample was made of blood.

This CDR3 is CASSVVSGDTEAFF. The CDR3 DNA is TGTGCCAGCAGCGTAGTATCCGGGGACACTGAAGCTTTCTTT. This chain connects TRBV9 to TRBJ1-1; D is uncertain. V was trimmed by 0 bases and J by 3 bases, leaving 9 bases between them. CDR3 length equals 14 residues. Germline CDR1 reads SGDLS; CDR2 reads YYNGEE.